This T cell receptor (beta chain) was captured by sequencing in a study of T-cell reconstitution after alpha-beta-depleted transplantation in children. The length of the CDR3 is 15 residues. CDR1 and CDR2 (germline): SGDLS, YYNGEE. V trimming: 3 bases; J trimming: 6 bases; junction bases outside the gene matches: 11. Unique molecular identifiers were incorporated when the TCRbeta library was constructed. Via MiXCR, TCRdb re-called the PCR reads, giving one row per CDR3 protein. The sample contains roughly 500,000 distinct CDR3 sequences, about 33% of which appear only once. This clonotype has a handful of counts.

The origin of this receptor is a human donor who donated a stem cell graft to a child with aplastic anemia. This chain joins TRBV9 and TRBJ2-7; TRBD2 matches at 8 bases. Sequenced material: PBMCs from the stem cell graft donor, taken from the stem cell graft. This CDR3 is CASSAGSAGASEQYF. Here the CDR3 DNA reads TGTGCCAGCAGCGCCGGATCAGCGGGAGCATCCGAGCAGTACTTC. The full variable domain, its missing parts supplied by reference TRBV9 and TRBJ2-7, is DSGVTQTPKHLITATGQRVTLRCSPRSGDLSVYWYQQSLDQGLQFLIQYYNGEERAKGNILERFSAQQFPDLHSELNLSSLELGDSALYFCASSAGSAGASEQYFGPGTRLTVT.